This TCR beta chain was recorded in a study of shared clonotypes between healthy human individuals. Overall study: Each donor had three CD4 naive, three CD4 memory, two CD8 naive and one CD8 memory plate.

The CDR3 extends over 13 amino acids. V dropped 5 bases and J dropped 4 bases, with 12 bases sitting between them. CDR1 is WSHSY, CDR2 SAAADI, per germline. Assay: immunoSEQ multiplex PCR; the TCRdb copy retains only in-frame clones and omits some. The sample has a few hundred thousand clones, about 97% seen once. General study points: All-four-donor shared clonotypes had higher generation probabilities than non-shared clonotypes did. Although depth was large, rarefaction showed that sequencing of the sorted subsets was incomplete.

With respect to this clone: Its antigen is as yet unknown.

This clonotype was sampled from a woman in her thirties in good health. The chain joins TRBV10-2 to TRBJ2-7; D tentatively reads TRBD1 or TRBD2 (5 bases each). The sample was naive CD4+ T cells sorted from blood. The subset denotes: CD45RA+ positively selected. The CDR3 sequence: CASSTQGRYEQYF. The CDR3 region has the DNA TGCGCCAGCAGTACCCAGGGACGATACGAGCAGTACTTC.